This entry is about one T cell receptor delta chain. As yet, its antigen is unknown. CDR3 size: 13 residues. Between the trimmed V and J ends, which lost 2 bases and 7 bases, there was a span of 11 bases. Germline loops: CDR1 TSWWSYY, CDR2 QGS. Sequences come from RNA converted to cDNA by reverse transcription. Pooled V-gene forward primers with one constant-region reverse primer generated the CDR3 amplicons by multiplex PCR. TCRdb re-called clones from the multiplex PCR reads using CATT. Counted here are about 20,000 delta-chain clones, more than 8% occurring once; the ten biggest clones make up 0.85% to 1%. Vdelta1+ thymocyte sorts reached between roughly 97% and 99.6% purity. This record comes from a study of Vδ1+ human thymocytes. Study-wide points: In the thymus, TRG and TRD repertoires looked highly polyclonal with Gaussian CDR3 lengths. Bulk data may be misread because of unexpected Vdelta2 sequences. Thymic delta-chain repertoires held roughly 18% Vdelta2 sequences and few Vdelta3, despite high sort purity.

This TCR derives from a child younger than two who had congenital heart surgery. Sequencing was done on a sample of Vdelta1+ gamma-delta thymocytes from the thymus. The subset was: FACS-sorted CD3+ TCRalphabeta- TCRVdelta1+ TCRVdelta2- thymocytes. This rearrangement joins TRDV1 to TRDJ1, with D perhaps matching TRDD3 (5 bases). The DNA for the CDR3 is TGTGCTCTTGGGGAATTGACGGGGGTTAAACTCATCTTT. Translated, it gives CALGELTGVKLIF.